This TCR beta chain was captured by sequencing in a study of blood T cell repertoires in COVID-19 (TCRdb year 2020). Regarding the complete study: The collaborator samples originated in the United States, Italy and Spain and spanned the acute and convalescent phases of COVID-19. The material from the prospective study consisted of cDNA or gDNA derived from T cells, B-cell-depleted T cells, or PBMCs. The dataset comprised deeply sampled blood TCRbeta repertoires from subjects exposed to, actively infected with, or recovered from COVID-19. The repertoires were released in a freely available public database intended as a resource for research on the immune response to SARS-CoV-2. The samples were drawn from two sources: the first 160 participants of the ongoing ImmuneRACE study, and 1,000 to 1,500 subjects contributed by 6 global collaborators. The sample metadata nearly always contained a de-identified subject ID, COVID-19 status, age in years and sex. Where available, HLA class I and class II types were taken from metadata supplied by the sample provider and were not determined by assay-based typing. Study-wide conclusions, independent of this receptor: How much clinical and demographic metadata was included differed by source and by participant, and the metadata was provided uncurated.

One collaborating source in Seattle enrolled patients during active infection and followed them longitudinally through the course of disease. The collaborating institutions used their own protocols to collect whole blood in K2EDTA tubes. Collaborator samples were shipped for TCRbeta analysis as frozen whole blood, isolated PBMCs, or DNA extracted from either sample type. Via the germline V gene, CDR1 is SGHRS and CDR2 YFSETQ. V is trimmed back by 6 bases and J by 0 bases, and the junction contains 8 bases that no gene match accounts for. The CDR3 spans 16 residues, from the cysteine through the phenylalanine. Only the CDR3 region is kept as DNA, spanning 48 bases read in frame from base 1. Concerning this clone: Which antigen it targets is not known. No base quality values were provided; no much bigger clone lies one nucleotide off.

TCRbeta CDR3 regions were amplified from genomic DNA using the immunoSEQ Assay, a bias-controlled multiplex PCR. Under the source paper's analysis protocol: The number of nucleated cells in each sample was estimated from the amplification of reference gene primers within the assay. To quantify the absolute abundance of each unique TCRbeta CDR3 rearrangement, sequence reads were collapsed and filtered. For each sample, productive Simpson clonality was calculated as the square root of Simpson's diversity index over productive rearrangements. Here the immuneACCESS table is served through TCRdb, limited to in-frame sequences with V and J called. Missing clones are a known gap in these copies; in checked studies unresolved V genes cover under half, and the rest lacks a known reason. D and trimming come from the DNA, and the V and J calls and clone size come from that table. The sample table contains 300,000 to 450,000 clones; only one count was recorded for roughly 87% of them. The top ten clones comprise around 3.9% of the sample.

The specimen sequenced was peripheral blood. The V and J segments used are TRBV5-1 and TRBJ2-1; 8 middle bases align to TRBD1. The sequence came from a woman aged 55 to 70 with COVID-19, enrolled during active disease. The CDR3 protein: CASKQQGDNSYNEQFF. The sequenced DNA: TGCGCCAGCAAACAACAGGGGGACAACTCCTACAATGAGCAGTTCTTC.